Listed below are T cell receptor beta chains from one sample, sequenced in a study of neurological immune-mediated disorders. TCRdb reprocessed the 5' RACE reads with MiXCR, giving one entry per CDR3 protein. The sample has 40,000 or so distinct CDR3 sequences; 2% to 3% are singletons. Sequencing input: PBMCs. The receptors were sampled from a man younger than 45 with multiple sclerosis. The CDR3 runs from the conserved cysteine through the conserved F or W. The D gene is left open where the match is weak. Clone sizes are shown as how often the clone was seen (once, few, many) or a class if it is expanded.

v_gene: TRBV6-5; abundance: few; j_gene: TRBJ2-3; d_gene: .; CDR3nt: TGTGCCAGCAGTTTAAGACTTAGACAGGCTACTAGCACAGATACGCAGTATTTT; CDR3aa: CASSLRLRQATSTDTQYF
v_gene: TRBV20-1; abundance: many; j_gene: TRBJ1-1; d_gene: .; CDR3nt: TGCAGTGCTAGCGGGCAGACCATGAACACTGAAGCTTTCTTT; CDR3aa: CSASGQTMNTEAFF
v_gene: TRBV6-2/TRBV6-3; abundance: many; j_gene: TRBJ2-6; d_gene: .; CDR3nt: TGTGCCAGCAGTACCTCAGGGTCTGGGGCCAACGTCCTGACTTTC; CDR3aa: CASSTSGSGANVLTF
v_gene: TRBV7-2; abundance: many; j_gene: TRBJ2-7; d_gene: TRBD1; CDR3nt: TGTGCCAGCAGCTTAGGGCAGGGGACAGGGAGTGAGCAGTACTTC; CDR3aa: CASSLGQGTGSEQYF
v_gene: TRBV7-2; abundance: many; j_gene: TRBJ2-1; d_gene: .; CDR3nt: TGTGCCAGCAGCTTAGACCCACTCAGAGGCAATGAGCAGTTCTTC; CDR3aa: CASSLDPLRGNEQFF
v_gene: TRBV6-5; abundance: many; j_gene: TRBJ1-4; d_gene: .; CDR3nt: TGTGCCAGCAGTTACTCGACGGCGAGTAATGAAAAACTGTTTTTT; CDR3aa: CASSYSTASNEKLFF
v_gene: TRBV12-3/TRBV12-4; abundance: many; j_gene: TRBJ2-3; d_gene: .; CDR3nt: TGTGCCAGCAGTTTCGGGGATACGCAGTATTTT; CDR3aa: CASSFGDTQYF
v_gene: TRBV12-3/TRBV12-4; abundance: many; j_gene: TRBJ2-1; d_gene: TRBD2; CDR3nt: TGTGCCAGCAGTTCGACAACCACTAGCGGAGACTACAATGAGCAGTTCTTC; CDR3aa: CASSSTTTSGDYNEQFF
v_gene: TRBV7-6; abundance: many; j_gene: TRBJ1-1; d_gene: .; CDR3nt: TGTGCCAGCAGCCCGGCCCGCCCTGCTGAAGCTTTCTTT; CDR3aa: CASSPARPAEAFF
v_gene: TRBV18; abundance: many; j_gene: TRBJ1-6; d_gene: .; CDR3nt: TGTGCCAGCTCACCTGATATTAATTCACCCCTCCACTTT; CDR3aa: CASSPDINSPLHF
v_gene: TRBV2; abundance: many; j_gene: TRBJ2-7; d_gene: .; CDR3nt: TGTGCCAGCAGTGATGCGAGGCTATCCTACGAGCAGTACTTC; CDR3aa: CASSDARLSYEQYF
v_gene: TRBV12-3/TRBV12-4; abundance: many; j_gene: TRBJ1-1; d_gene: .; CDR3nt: TGTGCCAGCAGTCCCAGGGCCGTAGGGACTGAAGCTTTCTTT; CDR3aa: CASSPRAVGTEAFF
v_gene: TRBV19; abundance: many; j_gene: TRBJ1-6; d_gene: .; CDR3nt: TGTGCCAGTAGTATGACTAAATGGTCGCATTCACCCCTCCACTTT; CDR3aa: CASSMTKWSHSPLHF
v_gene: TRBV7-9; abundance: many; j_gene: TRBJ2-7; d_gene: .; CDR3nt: TGTGCCAGCACCCCGCCGCAGGGTTCCTACGAGCAGTACTTC; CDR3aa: CASTPPQGSYEQYF
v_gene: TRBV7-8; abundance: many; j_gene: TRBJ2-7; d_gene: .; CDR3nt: TGTGCCAGCAGCTTAGCGGAATACTCCTACGAGCAGTACTTC; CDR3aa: CASSLAEYSYEQYF
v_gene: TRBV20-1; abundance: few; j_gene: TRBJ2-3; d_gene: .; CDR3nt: TGCAGTACTGACCGGTCTCTCGCCCGTACGCAGTATTTT; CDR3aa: CSTDRSLARTQYF
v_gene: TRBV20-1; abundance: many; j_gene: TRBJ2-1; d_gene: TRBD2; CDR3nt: TGCAGTGCTAGGCTTCCTAGCGGATCTTACAATGAGCAGTTCTTC; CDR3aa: CSARLPSGSYNEQFF
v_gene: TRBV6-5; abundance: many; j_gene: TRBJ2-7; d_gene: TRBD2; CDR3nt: TGTGCCAGCAGTGTCTCAAGCGGGGGGGTTGGAGAGCAGTACTTC; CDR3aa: CASSVSSGGVGEQYF